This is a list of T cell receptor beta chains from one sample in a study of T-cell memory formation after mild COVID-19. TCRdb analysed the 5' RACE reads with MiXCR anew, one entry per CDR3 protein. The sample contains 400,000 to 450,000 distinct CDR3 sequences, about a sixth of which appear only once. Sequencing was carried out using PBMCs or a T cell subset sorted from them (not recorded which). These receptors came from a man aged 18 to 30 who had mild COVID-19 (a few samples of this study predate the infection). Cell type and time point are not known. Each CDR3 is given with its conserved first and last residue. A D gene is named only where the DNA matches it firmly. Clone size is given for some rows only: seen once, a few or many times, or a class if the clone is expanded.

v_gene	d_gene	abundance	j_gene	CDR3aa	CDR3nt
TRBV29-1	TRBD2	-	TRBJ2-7	CSVEPTGLHSGEQYF	TGCAGCGTTGAACCCACGGGACTACACTCGGGGGAGCAGTACTTC
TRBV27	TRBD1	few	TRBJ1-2	CASSPGTGINYGYTF	TGTGCCAGCAGCCCCGGGACAGGGATTAACTATGGCTACACCTTC
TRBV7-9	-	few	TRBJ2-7	CASSSRRGSYEQYF	TGTGCCAGCAGCTCTAGACGGGGTAGCTACGAGCAGTACTTC
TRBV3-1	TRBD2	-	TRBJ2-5	CAGTLAVYETQYF	TGTGCCGGGACACTAGCGGTCTACGAGACCCAGTACTTC
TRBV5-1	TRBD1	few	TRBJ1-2	CASSQTGGSNYGYTF	TGCGCCAGCAGCCAAACAGGGGGCTCGAACTATGGCTACACCTTC
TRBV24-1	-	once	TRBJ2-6	CATSDYPSLSGANVLTF	TGTGCCACCAGTGATTACCCCTCCCTATCTGGGGCCAACGTCCTGACTTTC
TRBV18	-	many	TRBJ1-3	CASSPGEGNTIYF	TGTGCCAGCTCACCAGGGGAAGGAAACACCATATATTTT
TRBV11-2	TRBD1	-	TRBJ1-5	CASSLAWDRALVRNQPQHF	TGTGCCAGCAGCTTAGCATGGGACAGGGCTCTGGTGCGTAATCAGCCCCAGCATTTT
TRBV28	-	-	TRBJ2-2	CASRGAGGLLTGELFF	TGTGCCAGCAGGGGTGCCGGAGGACTTCTCACCGGGGAGCTGTTTTTT
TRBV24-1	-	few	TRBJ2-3	CATSELGGGRADTQYF	TGTGCCACCAGTGAACTGGGGGGGGGCCGGGCAGATACGCAGTATTTT
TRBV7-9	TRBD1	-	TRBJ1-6	CASSRGTGSLHF	TGTGCCAGCAGCCGGGGGACAGGCTCCCTCCACTTT
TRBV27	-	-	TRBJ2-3	CASRAVLASDTQYF	TGTGCCAGCAGGGCCGTACTAGCTTCGGATACGCAGTATTTT
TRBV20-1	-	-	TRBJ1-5	CSASAADSNQPQHF	TGCAGTGCTAGCGCAGCAGATAGCAATCAGCCCCAGCATTTT
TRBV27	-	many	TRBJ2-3	CASSLRSGLGGTDTQYF	TGTGCCAGCAGCCTACGCTCGGGACTCGGGGGCACAGATACGCAGTATTTT
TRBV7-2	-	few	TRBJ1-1	CASSLMGRRGAEAFF	TGTGCCAGCAGCTTAATGGGACGGCGAGGGGCTGAAGCTTTCTTT
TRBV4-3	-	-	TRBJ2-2	CASSHTGYTGELFF	TGCGCCAGCAGCCACACAGGGTACACCGGGGAGCTGTTTTTT